This T cell receptor (beta chain) was obtained from a study of metastatic and nonmetastatic thyroid tumors. Prior to thyroid surgery, none of the patients had received any treatment. TCRdb called clones again from the PCR reads with MiXCR. The sample contains 50,000 to 60,000 clones, approximately 15% of which appear only once. What was sequenced was blood. This clonotype was obtained from a female donor with papillary thyroid cancer or a benign thyroid nodule (not recorded which). Some clones in this sample may be carry-over from other donors' samples.

The CDR3, as DNA: TGCAGTGCTAGTTATCTAGAGGGAGCCGGGGGAGATACGCAGTATTTT. This gives the protein CSASYLEGAGGDTQYF. The V and J genes are TRBV20-1 and TRBJ2-3; D is possibly TRBD2 (6 bases). This CDR3 comprises 16 residues. V was pared by 3 bases and J by 5 bases, with 21 bases between. The germline CDR1 and CDR2 sequences are DFQATT and SNEGSKA (reference sequence).